Below are 6 T cell receptor beta chains sequenced from a single sample in a study of blood T cell repertoires in COVID-19. Profiling relied on immunoSEQ multiplex PCR, and the TCRdb table lists in-frame clones only, not all of them. This sample carries under 100,000 clones, roughly nine tenths of them seen once, and the ten largest clones take about 9.1%. The sequencing input was peripheral blood. These receptors all stem from a man over 45 with acute or convalescent COVID-19.

The chain carries TRBV6-6 and TRBJ1-1, with 7 positions matching TRBD1. Germline CDR1 and CDR2: MNHNY and SVGAGI (reference sequence). V lost 2 bases to trimming and J lost 1 base; unmatched junction nucleotides: 4. CDR3 length: 15 residues. The DNA for the CDR3 is TGTGCCAGCAGTTACGGGGGGACAGAGAACACTGAAGCTTTCTTT. It yields the protein CASSYGGTENTEAFF.

This clone was seen a few times. The chain combines TRBV7-9 with TRBJ2-5; D is undetermined. Germline V lookup: CDR1 SEHNR, CDR2 FQNEAQ (reference sequence). V lost 6 bases and J lost 5, with 7 bases in between. CDR3 size: 11 residues. The CDR3 sequence: CASSREETQYF. The CDR3 DNA is TGTGCCAGCAGTCGAGAGGAGACCCAGTACTTC.

The chain is built from TRBV27 and TRBJ1-1, with D uncertain. The V and J ends lost 7 bases and 0 bases respectively, with 9 bases between them. There are 13 residues in the CDR3. Germline-derived CDR1 and CDR2 are MNHEY and SMNVEV (reference sequence). For the CDR3, the DNA is TGTGCCAGCAAACAGTTCATGAACACTGAAGCTTTCTTT. It yields the protein CASKQFMNTEAFF.

The rearrangement joins TRBV27 to TRBJ1-1; 10 bases fit TRBD1. The CDR3 is 15 residues long. The junction had 4 bases not matched to a gene; V was cut back by 5 bases and J by 1 base. Germline V lookup: CDR1 MNHEY, CDR2 SMNVEV (reference sequence). The CDR3 here is CASSPRDRGNTEAFF. The DNA of the CDR3 is TGTGCCAGCAGTCCCCGGGACAGGGGGAACACTGAAGCTTTCTTT.

This sequence joins TRBV5-1 and TRBJ2-1; 15 nucleotides align to TRBD2. This CDR3 region has 13 residues. The V gene's germline CDR1 is SGHRS and CDR2 YFSETQ. Trimming removed 4 bases from V and 12 bases from J; junction bases left unmatched: 2. This chain's CDR3 is CASSPGLAGGQFF. The CDR3 DNA follows: TGCGCCAGCAGCCCGGGACTAGCGGGGGGGCAGTTCTTC.

This clone was counted only a few times. The genes are TRBV3-1 (or the pseudogene TRBV3-2) and TRBJ2-7; 8 bases align to TRBD1. CDR1 and CDR2 from the germline V gene are LGHDT and YNNKEL (reference sequence). This CDR3 has 14 amino acids. The V segment lost 4 bases and the J segment 2 bases; nucleotides outside the gene matches: 4. The CDR3 region has the DNA TGTGCCAGCAGCCCATGGACAGGGACCTACGAGCAGTACTTC. This sequence encodes CASSPWTGTYEQYF.